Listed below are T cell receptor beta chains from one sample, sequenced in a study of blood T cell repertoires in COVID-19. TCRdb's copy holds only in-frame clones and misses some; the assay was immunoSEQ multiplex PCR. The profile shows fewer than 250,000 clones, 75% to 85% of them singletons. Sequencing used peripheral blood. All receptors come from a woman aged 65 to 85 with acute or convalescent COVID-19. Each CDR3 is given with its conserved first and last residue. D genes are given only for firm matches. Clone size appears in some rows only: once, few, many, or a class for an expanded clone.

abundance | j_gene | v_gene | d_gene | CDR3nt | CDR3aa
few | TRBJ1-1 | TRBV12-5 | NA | TGTGCTAGTGCTAGGGGCCAGACTGAAGCTTTCTTT | CASARGQTEAFF
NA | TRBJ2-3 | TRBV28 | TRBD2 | TGTGCCAGCAGTCCCCTAGCGGGGACGTTCCCAGATACGCAGTATTTT | CASSPLAGTFPDTQYF
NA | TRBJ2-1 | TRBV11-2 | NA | TGTGCCAGCAGCCCGTACAATGAGCAGTTCTTC | CASSPYNEQFF
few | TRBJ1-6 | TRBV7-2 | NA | TGTGCCAGCAGCTTAGACCAGGGAAATTCACCCCTCCACTTT | CASSLDQGNSPLHF
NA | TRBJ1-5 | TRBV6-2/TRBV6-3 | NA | TGTGCCAGCAGCCGCGACAGCCAGTGGAATCAGCCCCAGCATTTT | CASSRDSQWNQPQHF
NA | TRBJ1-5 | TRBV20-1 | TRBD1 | TGCAGTGCTAGTGACAGGGTAGGGAATCAGCCCCAGCATTTT | CSASDRVGNQPQHF
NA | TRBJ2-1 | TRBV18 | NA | TGTGCCAGCTCACCTCCCGTCGACAATGAGCAGTTCTTC | CASSPPVDNEQFF
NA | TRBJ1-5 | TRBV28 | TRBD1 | TGTGCCAGCTGGGACAGGGGGTATCAGCCCCAGCATTTT | CASWDRGYQPQHF
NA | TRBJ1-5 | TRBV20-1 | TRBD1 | TGCAGTGCTAGTTTGCGTGTCGGCTCGGGACAGGGAAGAAATCAGCCCCAGCATTTT | CSASLRVGSGQGRNQPQHF
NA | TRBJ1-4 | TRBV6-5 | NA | TGTGCCACCCTAGGCGGGTGGAGGGAAGGCGAAAAACTGTTTTTT | CATLGGWREGEKLFF
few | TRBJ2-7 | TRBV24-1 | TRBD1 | TGTGCCACCAGTGATTCGATAGGACAGGGGGTCGACGAGCAGTACTTC | CATSDSIGQGVDEQYF
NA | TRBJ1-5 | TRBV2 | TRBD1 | TGTGCCAGCAGCCGACAGGGGCTGGACAATCAGCCCCAGCATTTT | CASSRQGLDNQPQHF
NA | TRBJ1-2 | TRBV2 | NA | TGTGCCAGCAGAGAGTCTGAGGCGCTTCGGGGCTACACCTTC | CASRESEALRGYTF
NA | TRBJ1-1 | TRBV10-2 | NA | TGCGCCAGCAGGCGGACAGACTTGAACACTGAAGCTTTCTTT | CASRRTDLNTEAFF
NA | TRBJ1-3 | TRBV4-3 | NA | TGCGCCAGCAGCCAAGATAACTACTCTGGAAACACCATATATTTT | CASSQDNYSGNTIYF
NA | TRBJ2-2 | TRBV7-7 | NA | TGTGCTAGCAGCTCTAGCCCTAGAGGCACCGGGGAGCTGTTTTTT | CASSSSPRGTGELFF
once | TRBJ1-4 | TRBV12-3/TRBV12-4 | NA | TGTGCCAGCAGTTTCGGACAGATGGTCAAACTGTTTTTT | CASSFGQMVKLFF
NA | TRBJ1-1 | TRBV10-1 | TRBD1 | TGCGCCAGCAGTGAGTCCCCGGGACAGGGCACTGAAGCTTTCTTT | CASSESPGQGTEAFF
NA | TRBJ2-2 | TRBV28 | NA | TGTGCCAGCAGTTTGCGGGGTGCCACCGGGGAGCTGTTTTTT | CASSLRGATGELFF
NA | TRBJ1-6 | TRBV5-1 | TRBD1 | TGCGCCAGCAGAGGGGGCAACGATAATTCACCCCTCCACTTT | CASRGGNDNSPLHF
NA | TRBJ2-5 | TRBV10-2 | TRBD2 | TGCGCCAGCAGTGAACGGACTAGCGGGCGAGTTTTCGAAGAGACCCAGTACTTC | CASSERTSGRVFEETQYF
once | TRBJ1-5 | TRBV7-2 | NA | TGTGCCAGCAGCTCCCGGGGGGTCAATCAGCCCCAGCATTTT | CASSSRGVNQPQHF
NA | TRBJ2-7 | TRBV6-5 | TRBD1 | TGTGCCAGCAGTTACTCCTGGGACAGGGGGCTTGGTGAGCAGTACTTC | CASSYSWDRGLGEQYF
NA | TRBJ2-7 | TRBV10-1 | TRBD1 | TGCGCCAGCAGCTGGGACAGGGGAGCCGAGCAGTACTTC | CASSWDRGAEQYF
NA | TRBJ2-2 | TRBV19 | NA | TGTGCCAGTAGAGGGACAAGGTTAGACACCGGGGAGCTGTTTTTT | CASRGTRLDTGELFF
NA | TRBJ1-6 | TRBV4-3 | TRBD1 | TGCGCCAGCAGCCAAGAGACAGGGAATTCACCCCTCCACTTT | CASSQETGNSPLHF
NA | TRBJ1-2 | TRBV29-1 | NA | TGCAGCGTTGCCCAGGGGAACTATGGCTACACCTTC | CSVAQGNYGYTF
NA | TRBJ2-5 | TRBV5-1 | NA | TGCGCCAGCAGCTTGAGTGGGCAGCAAGAGACCCAGTACTTC | CASSLSGQQETQYF
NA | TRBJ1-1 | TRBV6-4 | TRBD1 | TGTGCCAGCAGACAGGGGAGGAACACTGAAGCTTTCTTT | CASRQGRNTEAFF
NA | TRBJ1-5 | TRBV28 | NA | TGTGCCAGCAGTACCTCTGGTGGAGCTAGCAATCAGCCCCAGCATTTT | CASSTSGGASNQPQHF
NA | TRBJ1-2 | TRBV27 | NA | TGTGCCAGCAGTAATTGGGCCGGCAGTACCGGTAACTATGGCTACACCTTC | CASSNWAGSTGNYGYTF
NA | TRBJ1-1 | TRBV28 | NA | TGTGCCAGCAGCCGCCGGAGGGACACTGAAGCTTTCTTT | CASSRRRDTEAFF
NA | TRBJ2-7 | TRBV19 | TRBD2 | TGTGCCAGTAGTATAGCGGACGGATCCGGGAGGGAGCAGTACTTC | CASSIADGSGREQYF
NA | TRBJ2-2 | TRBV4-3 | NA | TGCGCCAGCAGCCAAGATGGTCGGGGAGCGAAGGCCGGGGAGCTGTTTTTT | CASSQDGRGAKAGELFF
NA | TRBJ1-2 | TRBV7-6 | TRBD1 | TGTGCCAGCAGCCTCGAGACAGGGCGTGCAACCTACACCTTC | CASSLETGRATYTF
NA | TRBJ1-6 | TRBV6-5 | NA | TGTGCCAGCAGTTACGGTGCGGGGAGCTCACCCCTCCACTTT | CASSYGAGSSPLHF
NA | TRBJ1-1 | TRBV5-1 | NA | TGCGCCAGCATGGAGATATTGAGCACTGAAGCTTTCTTT | CASMEILSTEAFF
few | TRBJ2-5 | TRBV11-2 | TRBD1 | TGTGCCAGCAGCTTATGGCCGCGAGGACAGGGCCGCCAAGAGACCCAGTACTTC | CASSLWPRGQGRQETQYF
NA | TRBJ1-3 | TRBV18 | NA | TGTGCCAGCTCACCACCGGCGGGAGGCCTCAACACCATATATTTT | CASSPPAGGLNTIYF
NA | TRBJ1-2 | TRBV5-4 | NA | TGTGCCAGCAGCTTGGGGGCCGCTCATCTCATCTATGGCTACACCTTC | CASSLGAAHLIYGYTF
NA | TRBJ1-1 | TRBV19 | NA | TGTGCCAGTAGTTTCGGGGGAACCTACACTGAAGCTTTCTTT | CASSFGGTYTEAFF
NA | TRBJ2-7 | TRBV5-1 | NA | TGCGCCAGCAGCTTGGCAGGCAGGGCCTCGTCCTACGAGCAGTACTTC | CASSLAGRASSYEQYF
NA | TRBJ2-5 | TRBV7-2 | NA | TGTGCCAGCAGCTTAACCAGAAGTCAAGAGACCCAGTACTTC | CASSLTRSQETQYF
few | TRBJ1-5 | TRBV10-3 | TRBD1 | TGTGCCATCAGGACAGGGAAGGATCAGCCCCAGCATTTT | CAIRTGKDQPQHF
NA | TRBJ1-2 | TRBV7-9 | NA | TGTGCCAGCAGCCGTACAGGGAACAACTATGGCTACACCTTC | CASSRTGNNYGYTF
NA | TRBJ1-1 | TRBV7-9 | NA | TGTGCCAGCAGCTATCGTCGGACAGCTTCCATGAACACTGAAGCTTTCTTT | CASSYRRTASMNTEAFF
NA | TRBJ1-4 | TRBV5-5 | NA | TGTGCCAGCAGCCGGTCCGAGTTAACTAATGAAAAACTGTTTTTT | CASSRSELTNEKLFF
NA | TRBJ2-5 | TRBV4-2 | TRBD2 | TGTGCCAGCAGCCAGTACTCACTAGCGGGGGGGCAAGAGACCCAGTACTTC | CASSQYSLAGGQETQYF
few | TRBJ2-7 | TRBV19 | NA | TGTGCCAGTAGTTCGGCAGGGTTTGTGTACGAGCAGTACTTC | CASSSAGFVYEQYF